These 24 T cell receptor beta chains originate from one sample sequenced in a study of identical twins listed by TCRdb under 2016. Library preparation was by 5' RACE. Instrument on record: Illumina HiSeq 2000. The public reads were reprocessed in TCRdb via fastp at Q25 and MiXCR, keeping in-frame beta chains. When rows share a CDR3 protein, they turn into one entry using the most common DNA and genes. Within this sample are 1,800,000 or so distinct CDR3 sequences, with about 32% of them counted one time only. The leading ten clones occupy approximately 0.29% of the sample. Material for sequencing was cord blood. Receptor source: a newborn girl in good health.

This rearrangement joins TRBV20-1 to TRBJ2-5; TRBD2 matches at 11 bases. CDR1 and CDR2 from the germline V gene are DFQATT and SNEGSKA (reference sequence). After removal of 2 bases from V and 5 bases from J, the junction contained 4 bases not matched to a gene. The CDR3 contains 14 residues. CDR3 amino acids: CSARTSGRRETQYF. The CDR3 coding sequence is TGCAGTGCTAGAACTAGCGGGAGACGGGAGACCCAGTACTTC.

This clonotype was seen a few times. The chain recombines TRBV18 with TRBJ1-4; no firm D call. Germline assignment: CDR1 KGHSH and CDR2 LQKENI. The CDR3 loop spans 16 amino acids. Trimming removed 4 bases at V and 0 bases at J, with 12 bases between. This chain's CDR3 is CASSLTPGPTNEKLFF. The CDR3 bases are TGTGCCAGCTCACTCACTCCAGGACCAACTAATGAAAAACTGTTTTTT. The whole variable domain, remainder taken from reference TRBV18 and TRBJ1-4, is NAGVMQNPRHLVRRRGQEARLRCSPMKGHSHVYWYRQLPEEGLKFMVYLQKENIIDESGMPKERFSAEFPKEGPSILRIQQVVRGDSAAYFCASSLTPGPTNEKLFFGSGTQLSVL.

There are a few counts of this clonotype. CDR3 in amino acids: CASKSWEQGAGNEQFF. DNA for the CDR3: TGTGCCAGCAAGTCATGGGAACAGGGGGCTGGCAATGAGCAGTTCTTC. This chain joins TRBV2 and TRBJ2-1, with 9 bases fitting TRBD1. Germline CDR1 reads SNHLY; CDR2 reads FYNNEI. J was trimmed by 6 bases and V by 7 bases; bases with no gene match: 13. CDR3 length equals 16 residues.

The chain employs TRBV5-6 and TRBJ2-7; D gene unclear. This CDR3 region has 14 residues. Germline CDR1 and CDR2: SGHDT and YYEEEE. The V gene lost 1 base and the J gene lost 3 bases, with 11 bases spanning the gap. The CDR3 DNA reads as TGTGCCAGCAGCTTGAAAGGGATAAGCTACGAGCAGTACTTC. As protein: CASSLKGISYEQYF. Variable domain in full (rest from reference TRBV5-6 and TRBJ2-7): DAGVTQSPTHLIKTRGQQVTLRCSPKSGHDTVSWYQQALGQGPQFIFQYYEEEERQRGNFPDRFSGHQFPNYSSELNVNALLLGDSALYLCASSLKGISYEQYFGPGTRLTVT.

The chain joins TRBV6-1 to TRBJ2-5; possibly TRBD2 for D (5 bases). The CDR3 consists of 13 residues. V lost 11 bases and J 1 base, leaving 14 bases between the germline ends. Germline CDR1 reads MNHNS; CDR2 reads SASEGT. CDR3 sequence reads: CAGGRGLQETQYF. CDR3 coding DNA: TGTGCCGGAGGACGTGGGCTCCAAGAGACCCAGTACTTC.

This clonotype was recorded many times. The J gene is TRBJ1-2, the V gene TRBV28; D gene unclear. The CDR3 is 13 amino acids. Per the germline V gene, CDR1 is MDHEN and CDR2 is SYDVKM. V was pared by 2 bases and J by 4 bases, with 8 bases between. The CDR3 DNA reads TGTGCCAGCAGTTTAACACGGCGCTATGGCTACACCTTC. Its protein product is CASSLTRRYGYTF.

This clonotype was observed a few times. V is TRBV11-2 and J is TRBJ2-5; 9 nucleotides align to TRBD1. Germline trimming cut 5 bases from V and 11 bases from J; bases unmatched to any gene: 15. CDR3 length equals 15 residues. The germline gives CDR1 SGHAT, CDR2 FQNNGV. CDR3 amino acids: CASSRTGGARNEQYF. The CDR3 DNA follows: TGTGCCAGCAGCCGAACAGGGGGCGCGAGAAATGAGCAGTACTTC.

This clonotype was detected many times. The chain links TRBV28 to TRBJ2-7, with 7 bases lining up with TRBD2. Trimming cost V 6 bases and J 3 bases; bases outside gene matches: 14. Germline lookup yields CDR1 MDHEN and CDR2 SYDVKM. The CDR3 totals 16 residues. CDR3 sequence reads: CASSLSSAGEFYEQYF. In nucleotides, the CDR3 is TGTGCCAGCAGCCTCAGTTCTGCGGGAGAATTCTACGAGCAGTACTTC.

V gene TRBV2 combines with J gene TRBJ2-1, with 12 bases matching TRBD2. Germline values: CDR1 SNHLY, CDR2 FYNNEI. Trimming at V came to 2 bases and at J to 5 bases, leaving 4 bases not matched to a gene. The CDR3 has 16 amino acids. The CDR3 loop is CASSEKTSGGNNEQFF. Here the CDR3 DNA reads TGTGCCAGCAGTGAAAAGACTAGCGGGGGAAACAATGAGCAGTTCTTC.

V is TRBV2 and J is TRBJ1-5; no definite D call. Trimming left V 1 base short and J 5 bases short, with 6 bases between. The CDR3 totals 13 residues. The V gene's germline CDR1 is SNHLY and CDR2 FYNNEI. CDR3 region: CASSEVVYQPQHF. DNA of the CDR3: TGTGCCAGCAGTGAAGTGGTTTATCAGCCCCAGCATTTT.

The chain recombines TRBV6-6 with TRBJ1-4, with D maybe TRBD1 (5 bases). From germline, CDR1 is MNHNY and CDR2 SVGAGI (reference sequence). The V and J ends lost 2 bases and 5 bases respectively, with 9 bases between them. The CDR3 is made up of 14 amino acids. Written as DNA, the CDR3 is TGTGCCAGCAGTTACAGGCAGGGAAATGAAAAACTGTTTTTT. Translated: CASSYRQGNEKLFF.

The chain joins TRBV20-1 to TRBJ1-2, with 7 bases fitting TRBD1. Losses at the gene ends were 6 bases for V and 3 bases for J; bases not matched to a gene: 4. The germline V gene encodes CDR1 DFQATT and CDR2 SNEGSKA (reference sequence). The length of the CDR3 is 12 residues. CDR3 region: CSALTGYYGYTF. For the CDR3, the DNA is TGCAGTGCGCTGACAGGGTACTATGGCTACACCTTC.

Comments on this clonotype: This could be a read error, since a much larger clone is one nucleotide away. This chain connects TRBV29-1 to TRBJ2-1; the D is unclear. Germline loops: CDR1 SQVTM, CDR2 ANQGSEA. The V gene lost 4 bases and the J gene lost 4 bases, with 14 bases spanning the gap. The CDR3 is 14 residues long. CDR3 DNA sequence: TGCAGCGTTGGTGCGGAAGGGTCATACAATGAGCAGTTCTTC. It yields the protein CSVGAEGSYNEQFF.

There are a few counts of this clonotype. V and J are TRBV5-1 and TRBJ2-5; TRBD2 matches at 10 bases. Gene TRBJ2-7 matches the end of the DNA better, so the J call may be wrong. Germline lookup yields CDR1 SGHRS and CDR2 YFSETQ. The CDR3 has 16 residues. The CDR3 region is CASSFSLAGVDHEQYF. Here the CDR3 DNA reads TGCGCCAGCAGCTTCTCGCTAGCGGGAGTGGACCACGAGCAGTACTTC.

The rearrangement uses TRBV10-3 and TRBJ2-1; 10 bases map to TRBD2. Germline-derived CDR1 and CDR2 are ENHRY and SYGVKD. There are 14 residues in the CDR3. J lost 10 bases, V lost 6 bases, and 9 bases had no gene match. This CDR3 reads CAISSSGRGGEQFF. For the CDR3, the DNA is TGTGCCATCAGCTCTAGCGGGAGAGGTGGAGAGCAGTTCTTC.

This clonotype was observed a few times. This chain joins TRBV28 and TRBJ1-3; a weak D match, TRBD1 (5 bases). V was pared by 5 bases and J by 4 bases, with 12 bases between. Looked up from germline, CDR1 is MDHEN and CDR2 is SYDVKM. CDR3 length equals 14 residues. The CDR3 loop reads CASSPDSNGNTIYF. CDR3 bases: TGTGCCAGCAGTCCCGACAGCAACGGAAACACCATATATTTT.

The chain joins TRBV20-1 to TRBJ2-1; 11 bases match TRBD2. The CDR3 covers 16 residues. The junction had 11 bases not matched to a gene; V was cut back by 6 bases and J by 4 bases. In germline, CDR1 is DFQATT, CDR2 SNEGSKA (reference sequence). This CDR3 reads CSAPVAGGPYYNEQFF. The CDR3 DNA reads TGCAGTGCGCCAGTAGCGGGGGGGCCTTATTACAATGAGCAGTTCTTC.

Of note for this clonotype: A much larger clonotype is one base distant, so this may be a read error. The chain recombines TRBV4-2 with TRBJ2-5; 8 positions agree with TRBD2. The J segment lost 11 bases and the V segment lost 0 bases, leaving 14 bases of the junction unmatched. Germline values: CDR1 LGHNA, CDR2 YNFKEQ. This CDR3 has 16 residues. Written as DNA, the CDR3 is TGTGCCAGCAGCCAAGATGCAGCGGGGGTTTACAATGAGCAGTACTTC. Its protein is CASSQDAAGVYNEQYF.

This clonotype was seen more than once but under ten times. In DNA, the CDR3 is TGCAGCGTTGAAGAAGTGGCCCTCCGAAAAGGGGGCTACACCTTC. Its translation is CSVEEVALRKGGYTF. The chain employs TRBV29-1 and TRBJ1-2; D not certain. Germline CDR1 SQVTM, CDR2 ANQGSEA. Trimming removed 0 bases at V and 8 bases at J, with 19 bases between. The CDR3 contains 15 residues.

CDR3 in amino acids: CASSQDGALQETQYF. CDR3 nucleotide sequence: TGTGCCAGCAGCCAAGACGGGGCACTCCAAGAGACCCAGTACTTC. This chain connects TRBV4-2 to TRBJ2-5; D might be TRBD1 or TRBD2, each matching 5 bases. The ends were cut back, 0 bases at V and 1 base at J, with 9 bases in the middle. The germline CDR1 and CDR2 sequences are LGHNA and YNFKEQ. This CDR3 has 15 residues.

V is TRBV20-1 and J is TRBJ1-2; the match to TRBD1 covers 10 bases. The germline V gene has CDR1 DFQATT and CDR2 SNEGSKA (reference sequence). Unmatched junction bases numbered 8, after V lost 6 bases and J lost 4 bases. This CDR3 has 14 amino acids. CDR3 in amino acids: CSARRGQGGYGYTF. CDR3 DNA: TGCAGTGCCAGAAGAGGACAGGGGGGCTATGGCTACACCTTC.

A few counts support this clonotype. The J gene is TRBJ2-5, the V gene TRBV7-9; the D gene is possibly TRBD2 (6 bases). Trimming took off 5 bases at V and 2 bases at J, with 15 bases between the two ends. This CDR3 has 15 amino acids. The germline gives CDR1 SEHNR, CDR2 FQNEAQ (reference sequence). CDR3 loop: CASSGDSRGQETQYF. DNA of the CDR3: TGTGCCAGCAGCGGGGACTCCCGGGGGCAAGAGACCCAGTACTTC.

The table lists this clonotype with a few counts. The rearrangement links TRBV10-3 to TRBJ1-1; D is uncertain. Germline V lookup: CDR1 ENHRY, CDR2 SYGVKD. The CDR3 extends over 12 amino acids. V lost 8 bases to trimming and J lost 0 bases, with 7 bases between them. As DNA, the CDR3 is TGTGCCATCGGGAAGATGAACACTGAAGCTTTCTTT. Translating gives CAIGKMNTEAFF.

The chain recombines TRBV24-1 with TRBJ2-4, with 13 bases that match TRBD2. Per the germline V gene, CDR1 is KGHDR and CDR2 is SFDVKD. Trimming took 1 base from V and 0 from J; bases not matched to a gene: 2. This CDR3 is built from 18 residues. As DNA, the CDR3 is TGTGCCACCAGTGATTTACTAGCGGGAGGGCCAGCCAAAAACATTCAGTACTTC. Protein: CATSDLLAGGPAKNIQYF.